The TCR beta chain described here comes from a study of T cells in Graves' hyperthyroidism and ophthalmopathy. Turning to the study itself: Staff took peripheral blood when the initial diagnosis was made, before any treatment began. Study-level findings and limits: Median prediction lead before ophthalmopathy onset was about 6.3 months with the model.

Amplification of TCR beta CDR3 regions was performed using RNA transcripts as template. A first-round RT-PCR of the TCR CDR3 used the HTBI primer set. TCRdb itself ran the multiplex PCR reads through MiXCR, one entry per CDR3 protein. The sample carries hundreds of thousands of distinct CDR3 sequences, around 16% recorded once. On this clonotype itself: The antigen remains unidentified. Mismatch with germline at one junction end may stem from a read error.

The CDR3 spans 15 residues. Germline V gene data show CDR1 as DFQATT and CDR2 as SNEGSKA (reference sequence). Graves' hyperthyroidism without ophthalmopathy progression within 18 months was termed stable. The study based diagnoses on clinical symptoms, serum thyroxine and TRAb, thyroid ultrasound and orbital computed tomography. The sequenced sample was blood. The chain couples TRBV20-1 to TRBJ2-3; no reliable D call. This clonotype originated in a woman aged 30 to 39 with Graves' hyperthyroidism. This CDR3 is CSPRVFDLSTDTQYF. DNA for the CDR3: TGCAGTCCTAGAGTTTTTGACCTCAGCACAGATACGCAGTATTTT.